This note documents a single TCR beta chain sequence. The sample originates from a study of ipilimumab plus nivolumab after autologous stem cell transplantation. Libraries were prepared by immunoSEQ multiplex PCR; TCRdb keeps only in-frame clonotypes and omits some of them. The sample lists tens of thousands of clones, under 85% seen once, with roughly 2% in the top ten. The germline gives CDR1 SGHRS, CDR2 YFSETQ. This CDR3 is built from 15 residues. Trimming at V came to 4 bases and at J to 8 bases, leaving 14 bases not matched to a gene. The TCR was taken from a male donor with diffuse large B-cell lymphoma. This chain joins TRBV5-1 and TRBJ1-2; 7 bases are shared with TRBD1. Here the sequenced sample was PBMCs, taken in a trial of ipilimumab plus nivolumab as post-transplant consolidation. This CDR3 reads CASSPDRARLSGYTF. The CDR3 DNA reads as TGCGCCAGCAGCCCTGACAGGGCGAGATTGAGCGGCTACACCTTC.